The next 17 T cell receptor beta chains were all read from a single sample in a study of blood T cell repertoires in COVID-19. This table comes from immunoSEQ multiplex PCR, and its TCRdb copy is limited to in-frame clones, with some not included. The sample shows just over 300,000 clones, around 92% of them seen only once. The material sequenced was peripheral blood. Receptors were obtained from a woman in her 30s with COVID-19, enrolled during active disease.

The chain has TRBV6-5 and TRBJ1-1; D is unclear. Germline V lookup: CDR1 MNHEY, CDR2 SVGAGI. The CDR3 sequence is 15 residues long. V was clipped by 0 bases and J by 4 bases, with 12 bases between them. The DNA of the CDR3 is TGTGCCAGCAGTTACTCGAGGGCTGAGGGCACTGAAGCTTTCTTT. Translating gives CASSYSRAEGTEAFF.

V and J are TRBV27 and TRBJ2-3; 9 bases match TRBD2. The CDR3 contains 15 residues. Germline V gene lookup returns CDR1 MNHEY and CDR2 SMNVEV (reference sequence). J was trimmed by 4 bases and V by 3 bases; bases with no gene match: 5. The CDR3 nucleotides read TGTGCCAGCAGTTTCGGGCTAGCGGGACCAGATACGCAGTATTTT. As protein: CASSFGLAGPDTQYF.

The chain carries TRBV2 and TRBJ2-1; 7 nucleotides align to TRBD2. Per germline, CDR1 SNHLY and CDR2 FYNNEI. This CDR3 has 19 residues. V was clipped by 4 bases and J by 0 bases; unmatched bases: 15. The CDR3 DNA is TGTGCCAGCAGTGGAAGCGGGGTAGGATACACCAGCTCCTACAATGAGCAGTTCTTC. It translates to CASSGSGVGYTSSYNEQFF.

The chain employs TRBV3-1 (or the pseudogene TRBV3-2) and TRBJ1-5; D is unresolved. The germline V gene has CDR1 LGHDT and CDR2 YNNKEL (reference sequence). The CDR3 runs 15 residues. V was trimmed by 1 base and J by 4 bases, leaving 11 bases between them. The CDR3 loop is CASSQGGKMNQPQHF. CDR3 coding DNA: TGTGCCAGCAGCCAAGGAGGGAAGATGAATCAGCCCCAGCATTTT.

The chain links TRBV5-8 to TRBJ1-1; no definite D call. Germline-derived CDR1 and CDR2 are SGHTS and YDEGEE. Trimming removed 5 bases from V and 0 bases from J, with 17 bases in between. The CDR3 is 16 residues long. The CDR3 sequence is CASRPLAVTMNTEAFF. CDR3 sequence (DNA): TGTGCCAGCAGGCCGCTGGCGGTCACCATGAACACTGAAGCTTTCTTT.

The V call is TRBV11-1, the J call TRBJ2-5; D might be TRBD2 (7 bases). V was trimmed by 4 bases and J by 1 base, leaving 13 bases between them. The CDR3 contains 15 residues. Germline CDR1 and CDR2: SGHAT and FQDESV (reference sequence). CDR3 amino acids: CASSSGGGSQETQYF. CDR3 DNA: TGTGCCAGCAGCTCCGGCGGGGGCTCCCAAGAGACCCAGTACTTC.

The chain links TRBV30 to TRBJ1-6; 7 bases agree with TRBD1. The CDR3 totals 13 residues. V trimming: 7 bases; J trimming: 7 bases; junction bases outside the gene matches: 7. Per the germline V gene, CDR1 is GTSNPN and CDR2 is SVGIG (reference sequence). The CDR3 loop reads CASWDRRNSPLHF. The CDR3 region has the DNA TGTGCCTCATGGGACAGAAGAAATTCACCCCTCCACTTT.

The chain has TRBV30 and TRBJ2-3; 11 nucleotides align to TRBD1. The CDR3 has 18 residues. Germline assignment: CDR1 GTSNPN and CDR2 SVGIG (reference sequence). The trim removed 3 bases at V and 5 bases at J, leaving 16 bases unmatched. CDR3 amino acids: CAWRKIKPGTGGKDTQYF. CDR3 nucleotides: TGTGCCTGGAGGAAGATTAAGCCCGGGACAGGGGGTAAAGATACGCAGTATTTT.

The chain joins TRBV25-1 to TRBJ1-2; D remains ambiguous. The ends were cut back, 8 bases at V and 1 base at J, with 11 bases in the middle. Germline V gene data show CDR1 as MGHDK and CDR2 as SYGVNS. This CDR3 is 13 amino acids long. Here the CDR3 reads CASSRQLNYGYTF. CDR3 DNA sequence: TGTGCCAGCTCGAGGCAGCTTAACTATGGCTACACCTTC.

This rearrangement joins TRBV19 to TRBJ2-7; TRBD1 matches 8 bases. There are 13 residues in the CDR3. Germline loops: CDR1 LNHDA, CDR2 SQIVND (reference sequence). J was trimmed by 3 bases and V by 6 bases; bases with no gene match: 4. In DNA form, the CDR3 reads TGTGCCAGTAGGTCGACAGGGGACTACGAGCAGTACTTC. This gives the protein CASRSTGDYEQYF.

The chain joins TRBV3-1 (or the pseudogene TRBV3-2) to TRBJ2-7, with D possibly TRBD2 on 5 matching bases. Deletions cut 1 base from V and 6 bases from J, with 16 bases between. CDR1 is LGHDT and CDR2 is YNNKEL in the germline V gene (reference sequence). This CDR3 spans 15 amino acids. CDR3 nucleotides: TGTGCCAGCAGCCAAGGATTCCAGCGGCGGCCCGAGCAGTACTTC. This encodes CASSQGFQRRPEQYF.

The rearrangement uses TRBV10-3 and TRBJ2-3, with 8 nucleotides matching TRBD2. The trim removed 2 bases at V and 2 bases at J, leaving 0 bases unmatched. This CDR3 comprises 14 residues. The germline V gene has CDR1 ENHRY and CDR2 SYGVKD. The CDR3 reads CAISEGLATDTQYF. In DNA form, the CDR3 reads TGTGCCATCAGTGAGGGACTAGCCACAGATACGCAGTATTTT.

The chain combines TRBV5-6 with TRBJ1-1; maybe TRBD1 (6 bases). Trimming took off 5 bases at V and 5 bases at J, with 19 bases between the two ends. The CDR3 extends over 15 amino acids. The V gene's germline CDR1 is SGHDT and CDR2 YYEEEE. The CDR3 sequence: CASRPQGGGRTEAFF. The DNA of the CDR3 is TGTGCCAGCAGGCCCCAGGGAGGGGGACGGACTGAAGCTTTCTTT.

This clone was seen just once. The chain uses TRBV18 and TRBJ1-1; D might be TRBD1 (6 bases). Germline V gives CDR1 KGHSH, CDR2 LQKENI. The CDR3 consists of 15 residues. Trimming removed 0 bases from V and 6 bases from J, with 14 bases in between. The CDR3 loop is CASSPPGGRLAEAFF. CDR3 nucleotide sequence: TGTGCCAGCTCACCACCGGGGGGGCGACTAGCTGAAGCTTTCTTT. Filled out from reference TRBV18 and TRBJ1-1, the complete variable domain reads NAGVMQNPRHLVRRRGQEARLRCSPMKGHSHVYWYRQLPEEGLKFMVYLQKENIIDESGMPKERFSAEFPKEGPSILRIQQVVRGDSAAYFCASSPPGGRLAEAFFGQGTRLTVV.

J is TRBJ2-7 and V is TRBV29-1, with TRBD2 matching 13 bases. J gave up 6 bases and V 7 bases, and 6 bases lay outside the gene matches. The CDR3 has 13 residues. Germline V lookup: CDR1 SQVTM, CDR2 ANQGSEA. In nucleotides, the CDR3 is TGCAGCGCCACTAGCGGGGGGGCCGGCGAGCAGTACTTC. Protein product: CSATSGGAGEQYF.

The chain recombines TRBV4-2 with TRBJ2-3, with 8 bases identical to TRBD2. From germline, CDR1 is LGHNA and CDR2 YNFKEQ. V lost 0 bases and J lost 0; bases outside the gene matches: 17. The CDR3 has 21 amino acids. CDR3 sequence: CASSQEDRLAGWGPSTDTQYF. The DNA of the CDR3 is TGTGCCAGCAGCCAAGAAGATAGGCTAGCGGGCTGGGGTCCTAGCACAGATACGCAGTATTTT.

The CDR3 DNA is TGTGCCAGCAGCCAATACAGGGGAGGCGGTGAAAAACTGTTTTTT. Protein product: CASSQYRGGGEKLFF. V gene TRBV3-1 (or the pseudogene TRBV3-2) combines with J gene TRBJ1-4; 7 bases agree with TRBD1. The V gene end was trimmed by 2 bases and the J gene end by 7 bases; junction bases not matched to a gene: 7. Germline V gene sequence: CDR1 LGHDT, CDR2 YNNKEL (reference sequence). CDR3 length: 15 residues.